These 21 T cell receptor beta chains came from one sample sequenced in a study of cytomegalovirus exposure and HLA in healthy donors. Using immunoSEQ multiplex PCR, the repertoire was profiled, and TCRdb retains in-frame clones only, with some absent. The sample lists 150,000 to 200,000 clones, roughly 91% occurring once. The sequenced sample was PBMCs. These receptor sequences come from a woman between 18 and 29 years old in good health and CMV-seropositive.

The genes are TRBV2 and TRBJ2-3, with 9 bases lining up with TRBD2. The CDR3 contains 18 residues. The germline V gene encodes CDR1 SNHLY and CDR2 FYNNEI. The V and J ends lost 4 bases and 0 bases, in that order; junction bases with no gene match: 11. The CDR3 sequence is CASSARPLAGSSTDTQYF. The CDR3 DNA reads TGTGCCAGCAGTGCGCGCCCCCTAGCGGGGTCTAGCACAGATACGCAGTATTTT. Full variable domain (outside the CDR3, taken from reference TRBV2 and TRBJ2-3): EPEVTQTPSHQVTQMGQEVILRCVPISNHLYFYWYRQILGQKVEFLVSFYNNEISEKSEIFDDQFSVERPDGSNFTLKIRSTKLEDSAMYFCASSARPLAGSSTDTQYFGPGTRLTVL.

The chain recombines TRBV19 with TRBJ2-2; 8 bases match TRBD1. This CDR3 comprises 14 residues. Looked up from germline, CDR1 is LNHDA and CDR2 is SQIVND (reference sequence). The junction had 10 bases not matched to a gene; V was cut back by 9 bases and J by 7 bases. CDR3 amino acids: CASKDRAVGGELFF. The CDR3 DNA is TGTGCCAGCAAGGACAGGGCCGTTGGCGGGGAGCTGTTTTTT. The whole variable domain, filled in from reference TRBV19 and TRBJ2-2, reads DGGITQSPKYLFRKEGQNVTLSCEQNLNHDAMYWYRQDPGQGLRLIYYSQIVNDFQKGDIAEGYSVSREKKESFPLTVTSAQKNPTAFYLCASKDRAVGGELFFGEGSRLTVL.

The rearrangement links TRBV18 to TRBJ2-5; tentative D call: TRBD2 (8 bases). CDR3 length equals 24 residues. Germline lookup yields CDR1 KGHSH and CDR2 LQKENI. The V end lost 3 bases, the J end lost 1 base, and 39 bases lay between the germline ends. The CDR3 here is CASSPRGRREGPAGGSHSQETQYF. DNA of the CDR3: TGTGCCAGCTCACCGAGGGGGCGCAGAGAAGGGCCGGCGGGAGGTTCCCACTCCCAAGAGACCCAGTACTTC. The full variable domain, completed using reference TRBV18 and TRBJ2-5, is NAGVMQNPRHLVRRRGQEARLRCSPMKGHSHVYWYRQLPEEGLKFMVYLQKENIIDESGMPKERFSAEFPKEGPSILRIQQVVRGDSAAYFCASSPRGRREGPAGGSHSQETQYFGPGTRLLVL.

This chain connects TRBV7-8 to TRBJ2-1, with TRBD1 matching over 8 bases. Per germline, CDR1 SGHVS and CDR2 FQNEAQ. J lost 11 bases, V lost 1 base, and 4 bases had no gene match. The CDR3 is 13 residues long. CDR3 coding DNA: TGTGCCAGCAGCTTAGGACAGGGGATGAAGCAGTTCTTC. Translating gives CASSLGQGMKQFF.

The CDR3 loop reads CAWDGRDEQFF. The CDR3 DNA reads as TGTGCCTGGGACGGCCGGGATGAGCAGTTCTTC. The gene calls are TRBV30 and TRBJ2-1; D gene unclear. The length of the CDR3 is 11 residues. Trimming removed 5 bases from V and 8 bases from J, with 10 bases in between. The germline gives CDR1 GTSNPN, CDR2 SVGIG (reference sequence).

The gene calls are TRBV6-1 and TRBJ2-3, with 9 bases lining up with TRBD1. This CDR3 spans 15 amino acids. Trimming at V came to 2 bases and at J to 5 bases, leaving 5 bases not matched to a gene. Germline CDR1 and CDR2: MNHNS and SASEGT. The CDR3 loop is CASSEHTGGGDTQYF. CDR3 nucleotides: TGTGCCAGCAGTGAACACACAGGGGGCGGAGATACGCAGTATTTT.

This sequence joins TRBV9 and TRBJ2-7; D perhaps matches TRBD1 (6 bases). The germline CDR1 and CDR2 sequences are SGDLS and YYNGEE. The CDR3 consists of 14 residues. The V end was cut by 4 bases, the J end by 4 bases, with 15 bases between. For the CDR3, the DNA is TGTGCCAGCAGCCCCGACAGGCTCGCTTACGAGCAGTACTTC. Protein sequence: CASSPDRLAYEQYF.

This rearrangement joins TRBV5-1 to TRBJ2-2, with D perhaps matching TRBD1 (5 bases). The V end lost 4 bases, the J end lost 6 bases, and 13 bases lay between the germline ends. The CDR3 has 14 amino acids. The germline V gene has CDR1 SGHRS and CDR2 YFSETQ. The CDR3 DNA reads as TGCGCCAGCAGCCCCCCGGCAGGGTCCGGGGAGCTGTTTTTT. Translated: CASSPPAGSGELFF.

The J gene is TRBJ2-1, the V gene TRBV28; tentatively, D is TRBD1 (6 bases). Germline CDR1 and CDR2: MDHEN and SYDVKM. Between the trimmed V and J ends, which lost 3 bases and 0 bases, there was a span of 18 bases. The CDR3 extends over 18 amino acids. CDR3 DNA sequence: TGTGCCAGCAGTTTCATTTCGGACAGCCGAAGCTCCTACAATGAGCAGTTCTTC. Its protein product is CASSFISDSRSSYNEQFF.

V and J are TRBV28 and TRBJ1-1; a possible D gene is TRBD1 (5 bases). Germline CDR1 MDHEN, CDR2 SYDVKM. Trimming cost V 11 bases and J 0 bases, with 13 bases left between them. The CDR3 is made up of 13 amino acids. Here the CDR3 reads CASSGGLNTEAFF. The CDR3 DNA reads as TGTGCCTCCTCGGGGGGTCTGAACACTGAAGCTTTCTTT.

This chain uses TRBV15 with TRBJ2-3; the D is unclear. Looked up from germline, CDR1 is LNHNV and CDR2 is YYDKDF (reference sequence). CDR3 size: 14 residues. The V end lost 1 base, the J end lost 4 bases, and 9 bases lay between the germline ends. CDR3: CATSRGDKPDTQYF. CDR3 coding DNA: TGTGCCACCAGCAGAGGCGACAAACCAGATACGCAGTATTTT. The full variable domain, with the rest looked up from reference TRBV15 and TRBJ2-3, is DAMVIQNPRYQVTQFGKPVTLSCSQTLNHNVMYWYQQKSSQAPKLLFHYYDKDFNNEADTPDNFQSRRPNTSFCFLDIRSPGLGDTAMYLCATSRGDKPDTQYFGPGTRLTVL.

V usage is TRBV7-9 and J usage is TRBJ2-1; 10 bases map to TRBD2. The CDR3 extends over 15 amino acids. V shed 5 bases, J shed 4 bases, and the junction held 5 bases outside the gene matches. Germline assignment: CDR1 SEHNR and CDR2 FQNEAQ (reference sequence). The CDR3 reads CASSGSGRVYNEQFF. The CDR3 DNA sequence: TGTGCCAGCAGCGGCAGCGGGAGGGTTTACAATGAGCAGTTCTTC. Full variable domain (remainder filled in from reference TRBV7-9 and TRBJ2-1): DTGVSQNPRHKITKRGQNVTFRCDPISEHNRLYWYRQTLGQGPEFLTYFQNEAQLEKSRLLSDRFSAERPKGSFSTLEIQRTEQGDSAMYLCASSGSGRVYNEQFFGPGTRLTVL.

The chain joins TRBV19 to TRBJ2-3; the D is unclear. The CDR3 has 14 residues. The germline V gene encodes CDR1 LNHDA and CDR2 SQIVND (reference sequence). V dropped 5 bases and J dropped 0 bases, with 9 bases sitting between them. CDR3 bases: TGTGCCAGTAGTTCGGGTCCGAGCACAGATACGCAGTATTTT. Protein product: CASSSGPSTDTQYF. Based on the CDR3 plus reference TRBV19 and TRBJ2-3, the full variable domain is DGGITQSPKYLFRKEGQNVTLSCEQNLNHDAMYWYRQDPGQGLRLIYYSQIVNDFQKGDIAEGYSVSREKKESFPLTVTSAQKNPTAFYLCASSSGPSTDTQYFGPGTRLTVL.

The V and J genes are TRBV28 and TRBJ2-7; 7 nucleotides align to TRBD2. CDR1 and CDR2 from the germline V gene are MDHEN and SYDVKM. The CDR3 contains 13 residues. V shed 6 bases and J 0 bases; nucleotides not matched to a gene: 2. The CDR3 loop is CASRRGGSYEQYF. CDR3 in DNA: TGTGCCAGCAGGCGCGGGGGCTCCTACGAGCAGTACTTC.

This chain joins TRBV4-3 and TRBJ2-1; D is undetermined. Trimming removed 0 bases at V and 0 bases at J, with 6 bases between. This CDR3 has 15 residues. Looked up from germline, CDR1 is LGHNA and CDR2 is YSLEER. The CDR3 region has the DNA TGCGCCAGCAGCCAAGATGAGGACTCCTACAATGAGCAGTTCTTC. The encoded protein is CASSQDEDSYNEQFF.

The J gene is TRBJ1-1, the V gene TRBV11-2; weak D call: TRBD1 (5 bases). V was trimmed by 6 bases and J by 1 base, leaving 9 bases between them. CDR1 and CDR2 (germline): SGHAT, FQNNGV. The CDR3 is made up of 13 amino acids. The CDR3 DNA follows: TGTGCCAGCAGTTCCACAGGGAACACTGAAGCTTTCTTT. This gives the protein CASSSTGNTEAFF.

This chain uses TRBV27 with TRBJ2-7; 11 nucleotides match TRBD2. V dropped 6 bases and J dropped 4; count of bases not matched to a gene: 8. Germline assignment: CDR1 MNHEY and CDR2 SMNVEV (reference sequence). The CDR3 extends over 15 amino acids. The CDR3 protein is CASSVEGTSGYEQYF. The DNA of the CDR3 is TGTGCCAGCAGCGTAGAGGGGACTAGCGGTTACGAGCAGTACTTC.

This rearrangement joins TRBV9 to TRBJ2-4, with 8 bases fitting TRBD1. Germline V gene data show CDR1 as SGDLS and CDR2 as YYNGEE. Trimming took 2 bases from V and 8 from J; bases not matched to a gene: 6. This CDR3 is 14 amino acids long. The CDR3 here is CASSVQGASDIQYF. CDR3 coding DNA: TGTGCCAGCAGCGTCCAGGGGGCGTCGGACATTCAGTACTTC.

The rearrangement joins TRBV10-3 to TRBJ2-7; 11 nucleotides match TRBD1. CDR1 and CDR2 (germline): ENHRY, SYGVKD. J was trimmed by 5 bases and V by 8 bases; bases with no gene match: 2. This CDR3 has 12 residues. The CDR3 coding sequence is TGTGCCATCCGGGACAGGGGGAACGAGCAGTACTTC. Protein product: CAIRDRGNEQYF.

The chain combines TRBV25-1 with TRBJ2-5; 8 positions agree with TRBD2. This CDR3 spans 15 amino acids. Per the germline V gene, CDR1 is MGHDK and CDR2 is SYGVNS. V lost 3 bases and J lost 7; bases outside the gene matches: 10. The CDR3, as DNA: TGTGCCAGCAGTGAGGCTAGCGGGCCCACGGGGACCCAGTACTTC. Residues: CASSEASGPTGTQYF.

This sequence joins TRBV18 and TRBJ2-2; tentatively, D is TRBD1 (5 bases). The germline V and J ends were trimmed by 3 bases and 6 bases, with 11 bases remaining between them. The CDR3 extends over 14 amino acids. CDR1 KGHSH and CDR2 LQKENI come from the germline V gene. The CDR3 protein is CASSPLQGAGELFF. In nucleotides, the CDR3 is TGTGCCAGCTCACCCCTTCAGGGCGCCGGGGAGCTGTTTTTT.